Presented here are 7 T cell receptor beta chains from one specimen sequenced in a study of T cell responses to AZD1222 COVID-19 vaccine. The assay was immunoSEQ multiplex PCR, and TCRdb's table has in-frame clones only and misses some. The repertoire has about 140,000 clones, over 90% of them found once; the top ten carry about 5.1%. Sequenced material: peripheral blood, taken on day 0 of AZD1222 vaccination. Every receptor here comes from an adult in good health.

The chain combines TRBV5-1 with TRBJ1-2; D gene unclear. Trimming removed 0 bases from V and 2 bases from J, with 8 bases in between. CDR3 length equals 14 residues. CDR1 and CDR2 from the germline V gene are SGHRS and YFSETQ. The CDR3 nucleotides read TGCGCCAGCAGCTTGGAAGGGCTCAACTATGGCTACACCTTC. Residues: CASSLEGLNYGYTF.

This rearrangement joins TRBV4-1 to TRBJ1-2, with TRBD1 identical over 8 bases. The V segment lost 1 base and the J segment 0 bases; nucleotides outside the gene matches: 7. The CDR3 has 17 residues. In germline, CDR1 is MGHRA, CDR2 YSYEKL. The CDR3 is CASSQGARGPTNYGYTF. The DNA of the CDR3 is TGCGCCAGCAGCCAAGGGGCCAGGGGGCCAACTAACTATGGCTACACCTTC.

The J gene is TRBJ1-1, the V gene TRBV5-1, with a weak D call TRBD1 (5 bases). The germline gives CDR1 SGHRS, CDR2 YFSETQ. V dropped 4 bases and J dropped 2 bases, with 12 bases sitting between them. The length of the CDR3 is 14 residues. CDR3 DNA: TGCGCCAGCAGCATCGACAGCTCAAACACTGAAGCTTTCTTT. It translates to CASSIDSSNTEAFF.

The V call is TRBV19, the J call TRBJ1-1; D possibly corresponds to TRBD1 (5 bases). This CDR3 spans 15 amino acids. Germline CDR1 reads LNHDA; CDR2 reads SQIVND (reference sequence). V gave up 4 bases and J gave up 3 bases, with 15 bases separating them. As DNA, the CDR3 is TGTGCCAGTAGTAAATACTTTTCGGGGGACACTGAAGCTTTCTTT. Translated: CASSKYFSGDTEAFF.

This rearrangement joins TRBV15 to TRBJ1-2; 10 bases match TRBD1. This CDR3 has 17 amino acids. The V and J ends lost 0 bases and 3 bases, in that order; junction bases with no gene match: 7. The V gene's germline CDR1 is LNHNV and CDR2 YYDKDF (reference sequence). CDR3 nucleotides: TGTGCCACCAGCAGAGATCAGGGACAGGGGCTACACTATGGCTACACCTTC. It is translated as CATSRDQGQGLHYGYTF.

This chain connects TRBV6-5 to TRBJ1-4, with D hard to call. The CDR3 runs to 15 residues. The germline V gene has CDR1 MNHEY and CDR2 SVGAGI. Between the trimmed V and J ends, which lost 0 bases and 1 base, there was a span of 6 bases. The CDR3: CASSYSPVTNEKLFF. The CDR3 DNA reads TGTGCCAGCAGTTACTCGCCGGTAACTAATGAAAAACTGTTTTTT.

V and J are TRBV18 and TRBJ1-3, with 9 bases lining up with TRBD1. Germline CDR1 is KGHSH and CDR2 is LQKENI. V shed 6 bases, J shed 11 bases, and the junction held 14 bases outside the gene matches. This CDR3 region has 15 residues. CDR3 loop: CASSQNGQGISPIYF. The DNA for the CDR3 is TGTGCCAGCTCGCAGAACGGACAGGGGATCTCCCCCATATATTTT.